This T cell receptor beta chain originates from a study of cytomegalovirus exposure and HLA in healthy donors. Study conclusions and caveats: The investigators catalogued 160 or so TCR beta chains as cytomegalovirus-associated. First-cohort TCR clusters were later found to tend to co-occur in the 120 or so validation repertoires.

Produced via immunoSEQ multiplex PCR; TCRdb's table is partial and in-frame only. Of more than 75,000 clones in the sample, 85% to 95% are singletons; the top ten hold approximately 0.7%. While the first cohort had around 700 subjects, the donors belonged to the separate validation cohort of over a hundred subjects. About this clone: The antigen remains unidentified.

J lost 4 bases, V lost 4 bases, and 11 bases had no gene match. Germline V CDR1 and CDR2: GTSNPN, SVGIG (reference sequence). The CDR3 sequence is 16 residues long. The chain couples TRBV30 to TRBJ2-4; TRBD1 matches at 9 bases. The source material was PBMCs. This clonotype was obtained from a man aged 18-30 years in good health and CMV-seronegative. The CDR3 region is CAWIGPGTGRKNIQYF. CDR3 nucleotide sequence: TGTGCCTGGATCGGCCCCGGGACAGGGAGAAAAAACATTCAGTACTTC.